A single sample gave rise to the 23 T cell receptor beta chains below, sequenced in a study of blood T cell repertoires in COVID-19. Clones were read by immunoSEQ multiplex PCR, and TCRdb kept only the in-frame ones, dropping some. The table has about 250,000 clones, approximately 92% seen once. Material: PBMCs or T cells enriched from blood (not recorded which). Source of these receptors: a woman between 18 and 29 years old who had recovered from COVID-19.

V is TRBV5-1 and J is TRBJ1-2; D gene ambiguous. V was trimmed by 5 bases and J by 1 base, leaving 15 bases between them. The CDR3 sequence is 15 residues long. CDR1 and CDR2 (germline): SGHRS, YFSETQ. The CDR3 protein is CASSPAHGSNYGYTF. In nucleotides, the CDR3 is TGCGCCAGCAGTCCCGCACACGGGAGTAACTATGGCTACACCTTC.

V gene TRBV28 combines with J gene TRBJ1-1; 8 nucleotides match TRBD1. The CDR3 has 16 amino acids. After removal of 2 bases from V and 7 bases from J, the junction contained 12 bases not matched to a gene. Germline values: CDR1 MDHEN, CDR2 SYDVKM. CDR3 nucleotide sequence: TGTGCCAGCAGTTTACTGGACAGGGCAAAAAGTGGTGAAGCTTTCTTT. Protein sequence: CASSLLDRAKSGEAFF.

The chain uses TRBV28 and TRBJ2-4, with 9 bases fitting TRBD2. The CDR3 runs 15 residues. Germline CDR1 MDHEN, CDR2 SYDVKM. V was clipped by 2 bases and J by 11 bases; unmatched bases: 10. CDR3 DNA sequence: TGTGCCAGCAGTTTAACCAGCGGGGGGCTTTTCTTTCAGTACTTC. This encodes CASSLTSGGLFFQYF.

A single count supports this clone. The chain recombines TRBV30 with TRBJ1-6; 8 bases map to TRBD1. V lost 4 bases and J lost 8; bases outside the gene matches: 7. Germline V lookup: CDR1 GTSNPN, CDR2 SVGIG (reference sequence). The CDR3 runs to 14 residues. CDR3 loop: CAWTPGQADSPLHF. The CDR3 coding sequence is TGTGCCTGGACCCCGGGACAGGCTGATTCACCCCTCCACTTT.

This chain uses TRBV4-1 with TRBJ2-2; TRBD2 matches at 8 bases. V dropped 9 bases and J dropped 3; count of bases not matched to a gene: 9. Germline assignment: CDR1 MGHRA and CDR2 YSYEKL. This CDR3 region has 15 residues. CDR3 region: CASNPGLEDTGELFF. In DNA form, the CDR3 reads TGCGCCAGTAACCCGGGACTAGAGGACACCGGGGAGCTGTTTTTT.

This chain links TRBV7-9 with TRBJ1-2; 10 bases fit TRBD1. The germline gives CDR1 SEHNR, CDR2 FQNEAQ (reference sequence). The junction had 7 bases not matched to a gene; V was cut back by 6 bases and J by 3 bases. This CDR3 is built from 15 residues. CDR3 protein: CASRDGTGVDYGYTF. As DNA, the CDR3 is TGTGCCAGCAGGGATGGGACAGGGGTGGACTATGGCTACACCTTC.

The V and J genes are TRBV7-9 and TRBJ1-2, with TRBD1 matching over 9 bases. Germline CDR1 and CDR2: SEHNR and FQNEAQ (reference sequence). The CDR3 is 14 amino acids. Unmatched junction bases numbered 5, after V lost 5 bases and J lost 4 bases. CDR3 sequence reads: CASSSMGQGYGYTF. The CDR3 DNA follows: TGTGCCAGCAGCAGTATGGGACAGGGCTATGGCTACACCTTC.

The chain couples TRBV28 to TRBJ1-4; no reliable D call. Germline-derived CDR1 and CDR2 are MDHEN and SYDVKM. The V end was cut by 3 bases, the J end by 3 bases, with 8 bases between. CDR3 length equals 14 residues. Written as DNA, the CDR3 is TGTGCCAGCAGTTTGAGGCTGGCTAATGAAAAACTGTTTTTT. Translating gives CASSLRLANEKLFF.

The rearrangement joins TRBV9 to TRBJ2-3, with D uncertain. The CDR3 is 14 amino acids. V shed 3 bases and J shed 9 bases, with 17 bases lying between them. CDR1 and CDR2 from the germline V gene are SGDLS and YYNGEE. The CDR3 is CASSGSSSIGTQYF. The DNA for the CDR3 is TGTGCCAGCAGCGGTAGTAGCTCCATTGGCACGCAGTATTTT.

V and J are TRBV15 and TRBJ1-2; D is unclear. The CDR3 has 16 amino acids. Trimming removed 0 bases from V and 1 base from J, with 12 bases in between. The germline V gene has CDR1 LNHNV and CDR2 YYDKDF (reference sequence). CDR3 protein: CATSRDSGVYNYGYTF. CDR3 DNA: TGTGCCACCAGCAGAGATAGCGGGGTTTATAACTATGGCTACACCTTC.

The chain is built from TRBV5-1 and TRBJ2-1; TRBD1 matches at 8 bases. CDR3 length equals 16 residues. The germline CDR1 and CDR2 sequences are SGHRS and YFSETQ. Trimming removed 4 bases from V and 2 bases from J; junction bases left unmatched: 8. The chain's CDR3 is CASSGTGTGAYNEQFF. CDR3 in DNA: TGCGCCAGCAGCGGAACCGGGACAGGTGCCTACAATGAGCAGTTCTTC.

The chain is built from TRBV5-1 and TRBJ2-2; D may be TRBD1 (5 bases). The CDR3 sequence is 14 residues long. CDR1 is SGHRS, CDR2 YFSETQ, per germline. V gave up 4 bases and J gave up 3 bases, with 10 bases separating them. The CDR3 reads CASSLGQDTGELFF. CDR3 coding DNA: TGCGCCAGCAGCCTAGGACAAGACACCGGGGAGCTGTTTTTT.

The rearrangement links TRBV5-1 to TRBJ1-5; possibly TRBD1 for D (5 bases). Germline V lookup: CDR1 SGHRS, CDR2 YFSETQ. This CDR3 is built from 14 residues. Deletions cut 7 bases from V and 4 bases from J, with 15 bases between. CDR3 coding DNA: TGCGCCAGCTCCATTGGGGGGTGGAATCAGCCCCAGCATTTT. Protein sequence: CASSIGGWNQPQHF.

The chain is built from TRBV19 and TRBJ2-2, with a weak D call TRBD1 (6 bases). Between the trimmed V and J ends, which lost 7 bases and 6 bases, there was a span of 18 bases. The CDR3 is 15 residues long. CDR1 LNHDA and CDR2 SQIVND come from the germline V gene (reference sequence). The CDR3 region is CASTGGAGVAGELFF. For the CDR3, the DNA is TGTGCCAGTACCGGTGGGGCAGGGGTTGCCGGGGAGCTGTTTTTT.

This CDR3 reads CASSLGLAGDYNEQFF. The DNA of the CDR3 is TGTGCCAGCAGCCTGGGACTAGCGGGGGATTACAATGAGCAGTTCTTC. The chain carries TRBV28 and TRBJ2-1; TRBD2 agrees at 14 bases. With 6 bases clipped from V and 4 bases from J, the junction kept 5 bases outside the gene matches. CDR1 MDHEN and CDR2 SYDVKM come from the germline V gene. This CDR3 region has 16 residues.

The rearrangement joins TRBV3-1 (or the pseudogene TRBV3-2) to TRBJ1-6, with a tentative D call TRBD1 (5 bases). Deletions cut 4 bases from V and 8 bases from J, with 12 bases between. Germline values: CDR1 LGHDT, CDR2 YNNKEL (reference sequence). CDR3 size: 14 residues. CDR3 in DNA: TGTGCCAGCAGCCCCAGGGAGGCGGATTCACCCCTCCACTTT. As protein: CASSPREADSPLHF.

The chain uses TRBV19 and TRBJ2-7, with 7 bases that match TRBD1. V gave up 3 bases and J gave up 2 bases; unmatched junction bases: 7. This CDR3 contains 15 residues. CDR1 is LNHDA, CDR2 SQIVND, per germline (reference sequence). The CDR3: CASSMVGTVAYEQYF. For the CDR3, the DNA is TGTGCCAGTAGTATGGTTGGGACAGTAGCCTACGAGCAGTACTTC.

The CDR3 protein is CASSQASGINEQFF. The CDR3 DNA reads as TGTGCCAGCAGCCAAGCTTCGGGGATCAATGAGCAGTTCTTC. The chain is built from TRBV11-2 and TRBJ2-1, with a weak D call TRBD2 (5 bases). The CDR3 loop spans 14 amino acids. Germline V gene data show CDR1 as SGHAT and CDR2 as FQNNGV. The V end was cut by 5 bases, the J end by 6 bases, with 14 bases between.

In the case of this clone: One end of the junction fails to match germline, which may point to a read error. The chain joins TRBV7-7 to TRBJ1-5; a possible D gene is TRBD1 (5 bases). There are 13 residues in the CDR3. CDR1 and CDR2 (germline): SSHAT, FNYEAQ (reference sequence). CDR3 protein: CASSLGENQPQHF. The CDR3 DNA sequence: TGTGCTAGCAGCTTAGGGGAGAATCAGCCCCAGCATTTT.

The J gene is TRBJ1-4, the V gene TRBV19; D is possibly TRBD1 (5 bases). The V gene's germline CDR1 is LNHDA and CDR2 SQIVND (reference sequence). The CDR3 consists of 15 residues. V lost 5 bases to trimming and J lost 10 bases, with 20 bases between them. This chain's CDR3 is CASSGWGLTGGKLFF. For the CDR3, the DNA is TGTGCCAGTAGTGGCTGGGGGTTAACGGGAGGAAAACTGTTTTTT.

V and J are TRBV19 and TRBJ1-1; tentative D call: TRBD1 (5 bases). Germline V gives CDR1 LNHDA, CDR2 SQIVND (reference sequence). The CDR3 extends over 15 amino acids. The V and J ends lost 7 bases and 4 bases respectively, with 19 bases between them. The CDR3 DNA reads as TGTGCCAGTACCGATGCGTTTTCGGGGGTCACTGAAGCTTTCTTT. This codes for CASTDAFSGVTEAFF. The full variable domain, completed using reference TRBV19 and TRBJ1-1, is DGGITQSPKYLFRKEGQNVTLSCEQNLNHDAMYWYRQDPGQGLRLIYYSQIVNDFQKGDIAEGYSVSREKKESFPLTVTSAQKNPTAFYLCASTDAFSGVTEAFFGQGTRLTVV.

The genes are TRBV6-5 and TRBJ1-4; D is uncertain. Germline V gives CDR1 MNHEY, CDR2 SVGAGI. Trimming pared 0 bases from V and 8 bases from J, leaving 13 bases between. The CDR3 length is 15 residues. CDR3 DNA: TGTGCCAGCAGTTACTCCACCGGTGGGAGAGAAAAACTGTTTTTT. This codes for CASSYSTGGREKLFF.

This clone was counted a single time. J is TRBJ2-1 and V is TRBV6-1, with unresolved D. The CDR3 is made up of 12 amino acids. V lost 1 base, J lost 8 bases, and 6 bases lay in between. Germline V CDR1 and CDR2: MNHNS, SASEGT. CDR3 DNA sequence: TGTGCCAGCAGTGAAGGCCGGGATGAGCAGTTCTTC. Protein product: CASSEGRDEQFF.